A selection of T cell receptor beta chains follows, all from one sample in a study of blood T cell repertoires in COVID-19. Produced via immunoSEQ multiplex PCR; TCRdb's table is partial and in-frame only. The top ten clones hold roughly 1.2% of a sample with about 86,000 clones, approximately 90% of them seen once. Sample: PBMCs or T cells enriched from blood (not recorded which). The receptors originated from a woman in her forties or fifties with acute COVID-19. Both conserved end residues are part of each CDR3. D genes are given only for firm matches. Rows may omit the clone size; those that give it use once, few, many or a size class.

TRBV7-8	few	NA	TRBJ2-7	TGTGCCAGCCGGGCGGGGAGCTCCTACGAGCAGTACTTC	CASRAGSSYEQYF
TRBV10-3	NA	TRBD1	TRBJ1-4	TGTGCCATCAGCAGGACAGGCCAGGATGAAAAACTGTTTTTT	CAISRTGQDEKLFF
TRBV2	NA	NA	TRBJ2-1	TGTGCCAGCAGTATCGGGGTCCCCTCCTACAATGAGCAGTTCTTC	CASSIGVPSYNEQFF
TRBV7-2	NA	TRBD1	TRBJ1-1	TGTGCCAGCAGCTTCGGACAGGTTATGAACACTGAAGCTTTCTTT	CASSFGQVMNTEAFF
TRBV7-3	NA	NA	TRBJ1-1	TGTGCCAGCAGCCCTCGACAGGACACTGAAGCTTTCTTT	CASSPRQDTEAFF
TRBV6-2/TRBV6-3	NA	NA	TRBJ1-2	TGTGCCAGCAGTCAGGACAGAACAAACTATGGCTACACCTTC	CASSQDRTNYGYTF
TRBV6-5	NA	NA	TRBJ1-4	TGTGCCAGCACCCCCAGTCGTGAAAAACTGTTTTTT	CASTPSREKLFF
TRBV6-5	few	TRBD2	TRBJ2-5	TGTGCCAGCAGTTCCGGAGCGGGAGGGCCGGAGACCCAGTACTTC	CASSSGAGGPETQYF
TRBV5-8	NA	NA	TRBJ2-7	TGTGCCAGCAGAGACCAATACAGGGAATACGAGCAGTACTTC	CASRDQYREYEQYF
TRBV5-1	NA	NA	TRBJ1-5	TGCGCCAGCAGATTGGAGTCAGGGGGCAATCAGCCCCAGCATTTT	CASRLESGGNQPQHF
TRBV6-5	NA	NA	TRBJ2-1	TGTGCCAGCAGGTTTGGCGGGATCGATGAGCAGTTCTTC	CASRFGGIDEQFF
TRBV5-8	few	TRBD1	TRBJ1-6	TGTGCCAGCAGCTTGTCAGGGGGCTATTCACCCCTCCACTTT	CASSLSGGYSPLHF
TRBV4-2	NA	NA	TRBJ2-7	TGTGCCAGCAGCCAAGATACGGTCGAGCAGTACTTC	CASSQDTVEQYF
TRBV13	NA	TRBD2	TRBJ2-7	TGTGCCAGCAGTAGGGAAGCGGGAGGGCCTAAGTACGAGCAGTACTTC	CASSREAGGPKYEQYF
TRBV27	NA	TRBD1	TRBJ1-1	TGTGCCAGCAGTTCGGGACAGGGCACCGAAGCTTTCTTT	CASSSGQGTEAFF
TRBV2	NA	NA	TRBJ1-6	TGTGCCAGCAGACCGACATACAATTCACCCCTCCACTTT	CASRPTYNSPLHF
TRBV10-2	NA	NA	TRBJ1-6	TGCGCCAGCAGTGGTCTTGGGCCCAGAGAGGGAAGGGGGTATAATTCACCCCTCCACTTT	CASSGLGPREGRGYNSPLHF
TRBV28	NA	NA	TRBJ1-3	TGTGCCAGCAGTTTCGAGGGGACAAACTCTGGAAACACCATATATTTT	CASSFEGTNSGNTIYF
TRBV27	once	TRBD2	TRBJ2-1	TGTGCCAGCAGTTTATCGCGATGGGGACTAGCGGGAGGTAGTTGGCATGAGCAGTTCTTC	CASSLSRWGLAGGSWHEQFF
TRBV12-3/TRBV12-4	NA	TRBD1	TRBJ1-5	TGTGCCAGCAGTCCAGACAGGGATCAGCCCCAGCATTTT	CASSPDRDQPQHF
TRBV5-5	NA	TRBD2	TRBJ2-1	TGTGCCAGCAGCGAATGGCGGGGGGCAGGTGAGCAGTTCTTC	CASSEWRGAGEQFF
TRBV5-6	NA	NA	TRBJ1-1	TGTGCCAGCAGCTTGCCGGAGGGTTACACTGAAGCTTTCTTT	CASSLPEGYTEAFF
TRBV14	NA	TRBD2	TRBJ2-5	TGTGCCAGCAGCCAAGCACTAGCGGGAGGTGAGACCCAGTACTTC	CASSQALAGGETQYF
TRBV12-3/TRBV12-4	once	TRBD1	TRBJ1-1	TGTGCCAGCAGTTTAGCCCCTGACAGGGCAGCTTTCTTT	CASSLAPDRAAFF
TRBV9	few	TRBD2	TRBJ2-7	TGTGCCAGCAGCGTAGCGGTGGGACTACTATACGAGCAGTACTTC	CASSVAVGLLYEQYF
TRBV18	NA	TRBD2	TRBJ2-1	TGTGCCAGCTCAACTACTAGCGGGAGTGTAAATGAGCAGTTCTTC	CASSTTSGSVNEQFF
TRBV5-1	NA	TRBD1	TRBJ2-5	TGCGCCAGCAGCTTGCGTGATGTAATGGCCGGGACAGGGAGGAGGGAGACCCAGTACTTC	CASSLRDVMAGTGRRETQYF
TRBV19	NA	NA	TRBJ2-1	TGTGCCAGTAGTATAGGGCAGGGGTTTGGTAGCTCCTACAATGAGCAGTTCTTC	CASSIGQGFGSSYNEQFF
TRBV19	NA	NA	TRBJ1-5	TGTGCCAGTAGCTTACAACGGGGGGATCAGCCCCAGCATTTT	CASSLQRGDQPQHF
TRBV11-2	NA	TRBD2	TRBJ2-1	TGTGCCAGCAGCCCGGGACTAGCGGGAAGGGTCTTC	CASSPGLAGRVF
TRBV7-9	NA	NA	TRBJ2-2	TGTGCCAGCAGAGCGGCTAACACCGGGGAGCTGTTTTTT	CASRAANTGELFF
TRBV5-6	NA	TRBD1	TRBJ1-5	TGTGCCAGCAGCTCGGGACAGGGGTTCGGTAGGCCCCAGCATTTT	CASSSGQGFGRPQHF
TRBV2	NA	NA	TRBJ1-5	TGTGCCAGCAGTACACAGGGTCTGAGCAATCAGCCCCAGCATTTT	CASSTQGLSNQPQHF
TRBV7-8	NA	TRBD1	TRBJ2-7	TGTGCCAGCAGCTTCGACAGGGGTATCGTCTACGAGCAGTACTTC	CASSFDRGIVYEQYF
TRBV19	few	NA	TRBJ2-1	TGTGCCAGTAGTATGAGGAAAATTTCGTCCGATGAGCAGTTCTTC	CASSMRKISSDEQFF
TRBV9	NA	NA	TRBJ1-5	TGTGCCAGCAGCCCAGGCTATAGCAATCAGCCCCAGCATTTT	CASSPGYSNQPQHF
TRBV6-1	NA	TRBD2	TRBJ2-1	TGTGCCAGCAGTAAAGCGGGAGGGCCTGAAAATGAGCAGTTCTTC	CASSKAGGPENEQFF
TRBV5-1	NA	NA	TRBJ2-5	TGCGCCAGCAGCTCAAGGGCGGGTGAGACCCAGTACTTC	CASSSRAGETQYF